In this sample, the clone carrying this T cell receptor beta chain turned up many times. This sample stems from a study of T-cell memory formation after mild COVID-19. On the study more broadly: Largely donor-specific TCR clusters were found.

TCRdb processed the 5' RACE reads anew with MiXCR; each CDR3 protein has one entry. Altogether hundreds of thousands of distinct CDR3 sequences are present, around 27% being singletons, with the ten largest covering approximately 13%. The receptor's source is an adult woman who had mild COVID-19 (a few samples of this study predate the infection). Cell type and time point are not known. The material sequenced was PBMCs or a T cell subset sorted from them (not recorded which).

The CDR3 loop is CASSSGRTVEGNEQFF. CDR3 nucleotides: TGTGCCAGCAGCTCAGGGAGGACAGTCGAGGGCAATGAGCAGTTCTTC. The chain combines TRBV7-7 with TRBJ2-1, with D perhaps matching TRBD1 or TRBD2 (6 bases each). The V end was cut by 4 bases, the J end by 6 bases, with 19 bases between. The CDR3 has 16 amino acids. Germline V CDR1 and CDR2: SSHAT, FNYEAQ (reference sequence).